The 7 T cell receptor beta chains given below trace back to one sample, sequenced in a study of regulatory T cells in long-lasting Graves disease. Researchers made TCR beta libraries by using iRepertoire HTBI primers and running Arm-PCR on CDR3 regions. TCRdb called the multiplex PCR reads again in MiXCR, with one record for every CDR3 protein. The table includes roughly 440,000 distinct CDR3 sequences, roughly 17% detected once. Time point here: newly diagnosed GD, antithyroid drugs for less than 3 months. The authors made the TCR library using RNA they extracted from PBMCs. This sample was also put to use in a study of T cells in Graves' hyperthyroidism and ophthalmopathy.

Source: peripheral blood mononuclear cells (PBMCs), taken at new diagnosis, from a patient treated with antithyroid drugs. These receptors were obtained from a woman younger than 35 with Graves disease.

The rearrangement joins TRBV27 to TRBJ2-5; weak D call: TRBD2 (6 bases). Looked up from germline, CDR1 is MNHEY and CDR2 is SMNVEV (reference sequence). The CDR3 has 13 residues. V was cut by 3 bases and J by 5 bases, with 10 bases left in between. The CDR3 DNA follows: TGTGCCAGCAGTTTTACTAGCAAGGAGACCCAGTACTTC. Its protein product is CASSFTSKETQYF.

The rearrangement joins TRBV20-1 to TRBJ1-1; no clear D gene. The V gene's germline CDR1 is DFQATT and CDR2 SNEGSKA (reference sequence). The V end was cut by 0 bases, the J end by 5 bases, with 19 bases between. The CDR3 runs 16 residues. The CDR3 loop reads CSAREIKEPMGTEAFF. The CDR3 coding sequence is TGCAGTGCTAGAGAGATCAAAGAGCCTATGGGGACTGAAGCTTTCTTT.

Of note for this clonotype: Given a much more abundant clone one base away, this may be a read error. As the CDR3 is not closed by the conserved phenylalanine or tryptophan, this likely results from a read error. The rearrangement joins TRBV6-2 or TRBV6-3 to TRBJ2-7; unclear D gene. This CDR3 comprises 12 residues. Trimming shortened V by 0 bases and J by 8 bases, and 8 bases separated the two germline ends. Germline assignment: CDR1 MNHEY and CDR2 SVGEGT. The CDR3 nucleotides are TGTGCCAGCAGTTACTCAAGTGGGCAGCAGTACTAC. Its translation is CASSYSSGQQYY.

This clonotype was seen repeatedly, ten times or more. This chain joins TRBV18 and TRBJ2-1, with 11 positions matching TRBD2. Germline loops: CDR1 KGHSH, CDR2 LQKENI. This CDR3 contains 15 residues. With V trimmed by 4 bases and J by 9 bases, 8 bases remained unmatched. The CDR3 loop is CASSRTGLAVGEQFF. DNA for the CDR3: TGTGCCAGCTCACGGACGGGACTAGCGGTGGGTGAGCAGTTCTTC.

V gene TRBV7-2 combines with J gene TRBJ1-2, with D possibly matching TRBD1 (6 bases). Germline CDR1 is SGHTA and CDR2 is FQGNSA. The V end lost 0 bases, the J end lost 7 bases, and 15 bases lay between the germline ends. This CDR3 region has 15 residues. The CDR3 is CASSLALNGGSGYTF. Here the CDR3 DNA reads TGTGCCAGCAGCTTAGCGCTAAACGGGGGCAGTGGCTACACCTTC.

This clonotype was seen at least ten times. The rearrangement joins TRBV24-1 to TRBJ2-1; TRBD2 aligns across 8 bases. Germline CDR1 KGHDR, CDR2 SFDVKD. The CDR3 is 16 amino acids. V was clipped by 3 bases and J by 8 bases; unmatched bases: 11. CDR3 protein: CATSDTSPGLVHEQFF. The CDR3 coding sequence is TGTGCCACCAGTGATACGTCGCCGGGACTAGTTCATGAGCAGTTCTTC.

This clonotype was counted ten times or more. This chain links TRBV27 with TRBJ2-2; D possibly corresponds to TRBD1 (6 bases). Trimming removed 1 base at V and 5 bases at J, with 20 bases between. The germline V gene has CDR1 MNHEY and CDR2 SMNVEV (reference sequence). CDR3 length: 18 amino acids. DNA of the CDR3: TGTGCCAGCAGTTTATATACCCTGGGGGCGGGCAAGACCGGGGAGCTGTTTTTT. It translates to CASSLYTLGAGKTGELFF.